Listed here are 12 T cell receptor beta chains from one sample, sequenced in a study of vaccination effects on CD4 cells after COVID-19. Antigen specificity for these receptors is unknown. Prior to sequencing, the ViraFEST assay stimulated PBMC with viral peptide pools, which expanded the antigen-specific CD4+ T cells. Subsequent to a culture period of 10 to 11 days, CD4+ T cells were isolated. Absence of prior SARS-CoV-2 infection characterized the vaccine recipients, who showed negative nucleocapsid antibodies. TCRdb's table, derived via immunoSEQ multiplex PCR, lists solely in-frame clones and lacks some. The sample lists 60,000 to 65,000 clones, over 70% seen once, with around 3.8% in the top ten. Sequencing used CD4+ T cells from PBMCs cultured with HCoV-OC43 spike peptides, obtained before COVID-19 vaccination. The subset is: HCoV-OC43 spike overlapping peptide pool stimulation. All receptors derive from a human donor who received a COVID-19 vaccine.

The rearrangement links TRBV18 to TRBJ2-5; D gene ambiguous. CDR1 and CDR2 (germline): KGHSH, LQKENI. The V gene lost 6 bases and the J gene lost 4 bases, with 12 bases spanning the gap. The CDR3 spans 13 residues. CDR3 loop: CASSPGGGETQYF. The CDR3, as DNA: TGTGCCAGCTCCCCGGGTGGCGGAGAGACCCAGTACTTC.

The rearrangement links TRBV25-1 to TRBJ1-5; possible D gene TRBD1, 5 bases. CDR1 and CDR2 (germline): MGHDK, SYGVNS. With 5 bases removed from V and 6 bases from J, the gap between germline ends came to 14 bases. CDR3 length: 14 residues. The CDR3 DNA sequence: TGTGCCAGCAGTCCATCAGGGAGTCCTCAGCCCCAGCATTTT. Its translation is CASSPSGSPQPQHF.

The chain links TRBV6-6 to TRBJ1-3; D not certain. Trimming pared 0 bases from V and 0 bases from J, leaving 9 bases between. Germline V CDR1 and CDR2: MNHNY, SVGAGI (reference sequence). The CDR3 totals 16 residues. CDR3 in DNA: TGTGCCAGCAGTTACTCAGGAGGTTTCTCTGGAAACACCATATATTTT. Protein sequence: CASSYSGGFSGNTIYF.

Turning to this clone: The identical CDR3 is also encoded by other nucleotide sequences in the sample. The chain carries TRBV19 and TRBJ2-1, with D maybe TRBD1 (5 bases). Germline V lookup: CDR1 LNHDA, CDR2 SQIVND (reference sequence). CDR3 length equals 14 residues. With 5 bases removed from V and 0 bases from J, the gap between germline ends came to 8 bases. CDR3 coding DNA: TGTGCCAGTAGTCGACAGAGCTCCTACAATGAGCAGTTCTTC. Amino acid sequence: CASSRQSSYNEQFF. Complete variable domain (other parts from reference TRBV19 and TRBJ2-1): DGGITQSPKYLFRKEGQNVTLSCEQNLNHDAMYWYRQDPGQGLRLIYYSQIVNDFQKGDIAEGYSVSREKKESFPLTVTSAQKNPTAFYLCASSRQSSYNEQFFGPGTRLTVL.

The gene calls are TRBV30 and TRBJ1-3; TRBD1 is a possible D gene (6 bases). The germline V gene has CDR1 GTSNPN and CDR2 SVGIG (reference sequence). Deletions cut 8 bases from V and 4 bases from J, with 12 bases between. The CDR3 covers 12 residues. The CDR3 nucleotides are TGTGCCCAGAGGGGGGGCGGAAACACCATATATTTT. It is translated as CAQRGGGNTIYF.

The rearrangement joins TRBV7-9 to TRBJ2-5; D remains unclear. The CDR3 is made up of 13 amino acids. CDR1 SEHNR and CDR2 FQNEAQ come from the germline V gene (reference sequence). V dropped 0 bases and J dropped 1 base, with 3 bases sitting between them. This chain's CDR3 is CASSLASQETQYF. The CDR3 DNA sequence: TGTGCCAGCAGCTTAGCCAGCCAAGAGACCCAGTACTTC. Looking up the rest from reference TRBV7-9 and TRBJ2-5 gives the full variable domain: DTGVSQNPRHKITKRGQNVTFRCDPISEHNRLYWYRQTLGQGPEFLTYFQNEAQLEKSRLLSDRFSAERPKGSFSTLEIQRTEQGDSAMYLCASSLASQETQYFGPGTRLLVL.

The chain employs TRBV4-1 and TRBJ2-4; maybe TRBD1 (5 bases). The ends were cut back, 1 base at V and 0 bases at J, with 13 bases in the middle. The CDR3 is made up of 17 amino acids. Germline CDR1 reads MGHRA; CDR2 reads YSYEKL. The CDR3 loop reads CASSQVIQGVAKNIQYF. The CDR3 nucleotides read TGCGCCAGCAGCCAAGTCATACAAGGGGTAGCCAAAAACATTCAGTACTTC.

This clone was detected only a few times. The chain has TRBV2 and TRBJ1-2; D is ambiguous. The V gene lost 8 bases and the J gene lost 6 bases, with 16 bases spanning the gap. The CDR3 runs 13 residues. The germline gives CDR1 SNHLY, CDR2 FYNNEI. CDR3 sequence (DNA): TGTGCCAGCTCCTTAGCGGTAGTGGATGGCTACACCTTC. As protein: CASSLAVVDGYTF.

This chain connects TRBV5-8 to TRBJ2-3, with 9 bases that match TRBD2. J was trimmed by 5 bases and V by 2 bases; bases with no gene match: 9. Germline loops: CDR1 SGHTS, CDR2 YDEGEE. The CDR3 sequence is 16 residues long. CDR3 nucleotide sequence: TGTGCCAGCAGCTTCGGTAGCGGGGGCCACCTAGATACGCAGTATTTT. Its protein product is CASSFGSGGHLDTQYF.

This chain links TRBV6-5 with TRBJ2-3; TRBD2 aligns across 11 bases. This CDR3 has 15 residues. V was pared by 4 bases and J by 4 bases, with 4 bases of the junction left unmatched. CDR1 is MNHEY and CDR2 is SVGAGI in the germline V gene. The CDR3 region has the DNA TGTGCCAGCAGTTTTCTAGCGGGGGGTGCAGATACGCAGTATTTT. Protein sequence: CASSFLAGGADTQYF.

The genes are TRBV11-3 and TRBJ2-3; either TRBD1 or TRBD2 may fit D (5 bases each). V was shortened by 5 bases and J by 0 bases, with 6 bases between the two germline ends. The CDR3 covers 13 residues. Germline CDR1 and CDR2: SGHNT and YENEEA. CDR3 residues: CASSRDSTDTQYF. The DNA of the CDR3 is TGTGCCAGCAGCCGGGACAGCACAGATACGCAGTATTTT.

The CDR3 region has the DNA TGTGCCAGCAGCCAATCGGGGGGACCAGAGACCCAGTACTTC. As protein: CASSQSGGPETQYF. The rearrangement links TRBV3-1 (or the pseudogene TRBV3-2) to TRBJ2-5, with 7 positions matching TRBD2. CDR3 size: 14 residues. V was pared by 2 bases and J by 4 bases, with 4 bases of the junction left unmatched. Germline V gene lookup returns CDR1 LGHDT and CDR2 YNNKEL (reference sequence).